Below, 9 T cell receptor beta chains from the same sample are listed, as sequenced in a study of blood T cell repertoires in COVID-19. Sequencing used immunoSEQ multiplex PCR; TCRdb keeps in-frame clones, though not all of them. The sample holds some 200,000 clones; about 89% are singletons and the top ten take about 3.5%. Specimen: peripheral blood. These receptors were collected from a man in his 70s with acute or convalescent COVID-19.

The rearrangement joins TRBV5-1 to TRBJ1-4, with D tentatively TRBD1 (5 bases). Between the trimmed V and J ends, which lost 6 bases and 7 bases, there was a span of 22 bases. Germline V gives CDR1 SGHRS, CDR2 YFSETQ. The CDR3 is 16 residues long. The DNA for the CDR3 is TGCGCCAGCAACAAGGGCGAGCGGGGGAGGGGTGAAAAACTGTTTTTT. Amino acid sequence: CASNKGERGRGEKLFF.

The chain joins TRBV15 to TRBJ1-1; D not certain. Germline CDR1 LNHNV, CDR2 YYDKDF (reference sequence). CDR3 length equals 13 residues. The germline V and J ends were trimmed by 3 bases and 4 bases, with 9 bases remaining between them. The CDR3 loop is CATSRAGSTEAFF. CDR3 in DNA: TGTGCCACCAGCAGGGCCGGGTCCACTGAAGCTTTCTTT.

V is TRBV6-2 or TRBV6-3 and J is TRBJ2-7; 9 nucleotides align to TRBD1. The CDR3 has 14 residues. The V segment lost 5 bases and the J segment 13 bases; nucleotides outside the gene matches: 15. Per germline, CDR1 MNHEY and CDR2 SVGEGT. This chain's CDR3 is CASSQRIGTGFFYF. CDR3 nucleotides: TGTGCCAGCAGTCAGCGGATAGGGACAGGGTTCTTTTACTTC.

CDR3 DNA: TGTGCCAGCAGCCTTTTGACAGGGAAGGGCTACACCTTC. Its translation is CASSLLTGKGYTF. The gene calls are TRBV28 and TRBJ1-2; TRBD1 matches 7 bases. V trimming: 6 bases; J trimming: 8 bases; junction bases outside the gene matches: 9. Germline V gene data show CDR1 as MDHEN and CDR2 as SYDVKM. This CDR3 region has 13 residues.

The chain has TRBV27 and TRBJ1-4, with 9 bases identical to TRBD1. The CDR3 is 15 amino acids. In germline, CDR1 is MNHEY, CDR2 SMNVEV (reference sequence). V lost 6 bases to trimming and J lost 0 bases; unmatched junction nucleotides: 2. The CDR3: CASRRQGATNEKLFF. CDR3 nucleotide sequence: TGTGCCAGCAGAAGACAGGGGGCAACTAATGAAAAACTGTTTTTT.

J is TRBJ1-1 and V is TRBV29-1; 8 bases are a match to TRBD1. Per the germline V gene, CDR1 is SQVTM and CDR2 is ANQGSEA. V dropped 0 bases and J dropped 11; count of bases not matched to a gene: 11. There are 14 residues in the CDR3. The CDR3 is CSVEDGTGSRLAFF. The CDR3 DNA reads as TGCAGCGTTGAAGACGGGACAGGCAGTAGGCTGGCTTTCTTT. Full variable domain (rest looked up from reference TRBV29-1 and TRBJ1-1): SAVISQKPSRDICQRGTSLTIQCQVDSQVTMMFWYRQQPGQSLTLIATANQGSEATYESGFVIDKFPISRPNLTFSTLTVSNMSPEDSSIYLCSVEDGTGSRLAFFGQGTRLTVV.

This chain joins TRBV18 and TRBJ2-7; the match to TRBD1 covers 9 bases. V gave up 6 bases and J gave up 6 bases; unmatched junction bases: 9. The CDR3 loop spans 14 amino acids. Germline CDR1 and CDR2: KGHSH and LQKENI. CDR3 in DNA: TGTGCCAGCTCTCCCGGACAGGGGTTCTCCGAGCAGTACTTC. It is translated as CASSPGQGFSEQYF.

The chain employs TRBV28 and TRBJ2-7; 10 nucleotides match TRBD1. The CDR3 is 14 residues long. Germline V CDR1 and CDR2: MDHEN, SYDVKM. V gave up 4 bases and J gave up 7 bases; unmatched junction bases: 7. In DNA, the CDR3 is TGTGCCAGCAGTTCACCGGGACAGGGGCGTGAGCAGTACTTC. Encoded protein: CASSSPGQGREQYF.

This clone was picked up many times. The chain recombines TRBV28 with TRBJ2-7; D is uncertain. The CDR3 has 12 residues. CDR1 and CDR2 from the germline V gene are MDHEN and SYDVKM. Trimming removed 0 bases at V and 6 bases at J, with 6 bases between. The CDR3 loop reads CASSLWASEQYF. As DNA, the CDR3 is TGTGCCAGCAGTTTATGGGCTAGCGAGCAGTACTTC.